The clone carrying this T cell receptor beta chain was observed once. This entry comes from a study of blood T cell repertoires in COVID-19. Across the study: PBMCs, B-cell-depleted T cells, or T cells provided the cDNA or gDNA that made up the material.

Per the study methods: Amplification from reference gene primers served as the basis for estimated nucleated cell counts. TCRdb's copy holds only in-frame clones and misses some; the assay was immunoSEQ multiplex PCR. V, J and clone size are those of that table, while D and trimming were read from the DNA. The table has some 30,000 clones, over 75% seen once. The length of the CDR3 is 13 residues. The trim removed 4 bases at V and 6 bases at J, leaving 2 bases unmatched. The germline gives CDR1 SGHTA, CDR2 FQGTGA. The sequencing sample was made of peripheral blood. V is TRBV7-3 and J is TRBJ2-7; 11 bases are shared with TRBD2. This TCR derives from a woman aged 60-75 years with active COVID-19. CDR3 region: CASSSLAGGEQYF. The DNA of the CDR3 is TGTGCCAGCAGCTCCCTAGCGGGAGGCGAGCAGTACTTC.